What follows describes a single TCR beta chain. Assay used: immunoSEQ multiplex PCR; TCRdb lists only in-frame clones, some missing. Of more than 70,000 clones in the sample, 70% to 90% are singletons; the top ten hold 15% to 20%. The data were taken from a study of blood T cell repertoires in COVID-19. Turning to the study itself: Sites across the United States, Italy and Spain contributed samples from acute and convalescent COVID-19. PBMCs, B-cell-depleted T cells, or T cells were the source of the cDNA or gDNA that made up the material.

V was clipped by 2 bases and J by 3 bases; unmatched bases: 12. Per germline, CDR1 MDHEN and CDR2 SYDVKM. The CDR3 loop spans 17 amino acids. This receptor was obtained from a woman of 80 years or more with acute or convalescent COVID-19. This chain links TRBV28 with TRBJ2-7, with 8 positions matching TRBD1. Sequenced sample: peripheral blood. The CDR3 nucleotides read TGTGCCAGCAGTTTAACAGGGGGGCGATCTCCCTACTACGAGCAGTACTTC. Protein product: CASSLTGGRSPYYEQYF. Full variable domain (outside the CDR3, taken from reference TRBV28 and TRBJ2-7): DVKVTQSSRYLVKRTGEKVFLECVQDMDHENMFWYRQDPGLGLRLIYFSYDVKMKEKGDIPEGYSVSREKKERFSLILESASTNQTSMYLCASSLTGGRSPYYEQYFGPGTRLTVT.